This T cell receptor beta chain emerged from a study of PD-1 blockade in classical Hodgkin lymphoma. Study information: Nivolumab 3 mg/kg was given intravenously every 2 weeks.

The time point denotes: cycle 4 day 1 (C4D1), after less than 7 weeks of nivolumab. No patient escaped relapse after autologous stem cell transplantation, and brentuximab vedotin exposure varied. Study conclusions and caveats: Repertoires differed for reasons still undefined, possibly disease activity or prior therapy. A significant rise in TCR diversity by C4D1 was seen for CD4+ but not CD8+ cells. Relapsed/refractory patients reportedly had lower baseline diversity than newly diagnosed patients.

TCRdb keeps only in-frame clones here, not all; method: immunoSEQ multiplex PCR. The top ten hold under 4.5% of the sample, which has fewer than 30,000 clones, around three quarters seen once. Of note for this clone: The antigen is not known.

Sequencing was performed on peripheral blood mononuclear cells (PBMCs), taken before the fourth cycle of nivolumab. The TCR was taken from a human donor with classical Hodgkin lymphoma.

CDR3 in DNA: TGTGCCAGTAGTGCAACAGGGGGGATTAATTCACCCCTCCACTTT. It translates to CASSATGGINSPLHF. The rearrangement joins TRBV19 to TRBJ1-6; 8 nucleotides line up with TRBD1. Unmatched junction bases numbered 6, after V lost 5 bases and J lost 6 bases. CDR1 is LNHDA, CDR2 SQIVND, per germline (reference sequence). The CDR3 runs 15 residues.